Listed below are T cell receptor beta chains from one sample, sequenced in a study of T cell changes during pregnancy in multiple sclerosis. TCRdb's table, derived via immunoSEQ multiplex PCR, lists solely in-frame clones and lacks some. The table lists 50,000 to 60,000 clones, just under 90% of them singletons. The sequencing used CD4+ T cells from peripheral blood mononuclear cells, collected in the first trimester of pregnancy. The receptors here all came from a female donor with multiple sclerosis, enrolled in a pregnancy study. Both conserved end residues are part of each CDR3. A D gene is named only where the DNA matches it firmly. The size entry is marked missing in some rows and otherwise reads once, few, many or a size class.

.	TRBV10-3	.	TRBJ2-2	CAIKRNSNTGELFF	TGTGCCATAAAGCGAAATTCGAACACCGGGGAGCTGTTTTTT
.	TRBV6-4	.	TRBJ2-3	CASSDSPGVSTDTQYF	TGTGCCAGCAGTGACTCTCCGGGGGTAAGCACAGATACGCAGTATTTT
TRBD2	TRBV2	.	TRBJ2-1	CASSPGLAGVHEQFF	TGTGCCAGCAGTCCGGGACTAGCGGGAGTCCATGAGCAGTTCTTC
TRBD1	TRBV19	once	TRBJ1-2	CASSPQGGKGYTF	TGTGCCAGTAGCCCCCAAGGGGGCAAAGGCTACACCTTC
TRBD1	TRBV7-6	.	TRBJ1-2	CASSYGQGYGYTF	TGTGCCAGCAGCTATGGACAGGGTTATGGCTACACCTTC
.	TRBV18	few	TRBJ1-1	CASSPAGTRIEAFF	TGTGCCAGCTCACCAGCCGGGACACGAATTGAAGCTTTCTTT
.	TRBV30	.	TRBJ1-1	CAWSVGAGVATEAFF	TGTGCCTGGAGTGTAGGGGCAGGGGTGGCCACTGAAGCTTTCTTT
TRBD1	TRBV7-8	once	TRBJ2-6	CASSSWRQGQSGANVLTF	TGTGCCAGCAGCTCTTGGAGACAGGGTCAAAGTGGGGCCAACGTCCTGACTTTC
TRBD1	TRBV5-1	once	TRBJ2-6	CASSLRTGLSGANVLTF	TGCGCCAGCAGCTTGAGGACAGGGTTATCTGGGGCCAACGTCCTGACTTTC
.	TRBV7-2	.	TRBJ1-2	CASSLDQLPLYGYTF	TGTGCCAGCAGCTTAGACCAGTTACCGCTTTATGGCTACACCTTC
.	TRBV9	.	TRBJ2-3	CASSVVGSSTDTQYF	TGTGCCAGCAGCGTAGTCGGGAGCAGCACAGATACGCAGTATTTT
TRBD1	TRBV6-6	.	TRBJ1-4	CASSLTSGTVMKKLFF	TGTGCCAGCAGTTTGACTTCCGGGACAGTCATGAAAAAACTGTTTTTT
TRBD2	TRBV18	.	TRBJ2-1	CASSTRLAGEDNEQFF	TGTGCCAGCTCCACCCGACTAGCGGGAGAGGACAATGAGCAGTTCTTC
.	TRBV10-3	once	TRBJ2-2	CAITGGQHANTGELFF	TGTGCCATCACCGGAGGACAGCACGCGAACACCGGGGAGCTGTTTTTT
.	TRBV18	.	TRBJ2-3	CASSPANTDTQYF	TGTGCCAGCTCACCGGCCAACACAGATACGCAGTATTTT
.	TRBV11-2	.	TRBJ2-2	CASSQKQNTGELFF	TGTGCCAGCAGCCAAAAACAGAACACCGGGGAGCTGTTTTTT
.	TRBV9	once	TRBJ2-7	CASSVDRNAYEQYF	TGTGCCAGCAGCGTAGACAGGAATGCCTACGAGCAGTACTTC
TRBD2	TRBV5-1	.	TRBJ2-1	CASSWTSGALGSSYNEQFF	TGCGCCAGCAGCTGGACTAGCGGGGCCCTAGGGAGCTCCTACAATGAGCAGTTCTTC
TRBD2	TRBV7-9	few	TRBJ2-2	CASSPPGLAATGELFF	TGTGCCAGCAGCCCGCCCGGACTAGCGGCCACCGGGGAGCTGTTTTTT
.	TRBV9	.	TRBJ2-2	CASSVDGQNTGELFF	TGTGCCAGCAGCGTAGATGGACAGAACACCGGGGAGCTGTTTTTT
.	TRBV19	.	TRBJ1-4	CASLPGGSGKLFF	TGTGCCAGCCTCCCTGGGGGCTCCGGAAAACTGTTTTTT
.	TRBV12-5	.	TRBJ2-2	CASGSGGRGTGELFF	TGTGCTAGTGGTTCCGGAGGTCGGGGGACCGGGGAGCTGTTTTTT
TRBD2	TRBV11-3	.	TRBJ2-7	CASSFSSGVDEQYF	TGTGCCAGCAGCTTCTCTAGCGGGGTTGACGAGCAGTACTTC
.	TRBV4-3	.	TRBJ1-4	CASSQDRGRVNEKLFF	TGCGCCAGCAGCCAAGATCGAGGGAGGGTGAATGAAAAACTGTTTTTT
TRBD1	TRBV9	.	TRBJ1-2	CASQGQGFYGYTF	TGTGCCAGCCAGGGACAGGGATTCTATGGCTACACCTTC